This T cell receptor beta chain was captured in a study of beta chain features in type 1 diabetes. Study-level findings and limits: When cDNA is sequenced, cells with high TCR expression could be over-represented. Healthy donors had naive, central memory and Treg TCRB repertoires that appeared less similar than those seen among patients. In all four CD4+ subsets, TCRB CDR3 length was significantly, moderately reduced in type 1 diabetes.

The entirety of the isolated RNA underwent reverse transcription, so expressed TCRB transcripts were sequenced. Measured with immunoSEQ multiplex PCR; TCRdb has only the in-frame clones, and not every one. The table lists about 650,000 clones, around 12% of them singletons. Heparinised blood was drawn once per donor, averaging about 116 mL. Based on CD45RO/CCR7/CD25/CD127/CD95/CD27, CD4+ regulatory, stem cell-like memory, naive and central memory cells were sorted. The ends lost 1 base at V and 7 bases at J; junction bases unmatched: 9. This CDR3 has 17 residues. Germline V lookup: CDR1 SGHNT, CDR2 YENEEA. On this clone itself: What it binds is unknown.

Sequenced sample: naive CD4+ T cells from blood. The rearrangement uses TRBV11-3 and TRBJ1-6; 8 bases are a match to TRBD1. The origin of this receptor is a young man with type 1 diabetes. The CDR3 is CASSLGIWTGWNSPLHF. The CDR3 nucleotides are TGTGCCAGCAGCTTAGGTATTTGGACAGGGTGGAATTCACCCCTCCACTTT.